Listed below are T cell receptor beta chains from one sample, sequenced in a study of Graves' ophthalmopathy and Graves' hyperthyroidism. TCRdb re-called the multiplex PCR reads through MiXCR, storing one row per CDR3 protein. The profile shows around 600,000 distinct CDR3 sequences, approximately 39% of them singletons. The material sequenced was peripheral blood. The origin of the receptors is an adult man with Graves' ophthalmopathy. Both conserved end residues are part of each CDR3. D genes are given only for firm matches. Clone size is stated in some rows and not others, as once, few, many or a class when expanded.

clone size,J gene,V gene,D gene,CDR3 DNA,CDR3 protein
many,TRBJ2-7,TRBV10-3,TRBD1,TGTGCCATCGGCGGGACAGGGAAAGCCTACGAGCAGTACTTC,CAIGGTGKAYEQYF
.,TRBJ1-3,TRBV19,.,TGTGCCAGTAGTACCAACGGGTTCTCTGGAAACACCATATATTTT,CASSTNGFSGNTIYF
few,TRBJ2-7,TRBV5-4,.,TGTGCCAGCAGCACTTTAGGACAGAGCACCTACGAGCAGTACTTC,CASSTLGQSTYEQYF
many,TRBJ1-1,TRBV19,TRBD1,TGTGCCAGTAGTCCAGGGGACAGGGCGAACACTGAAGCTTTCTTT,CASSPGDRANTEAFF
many,TRBJ2-7,TRBV19,TRBD1,TGTGCCAGTAGTAGGGCAGGGGGCGTGTACGAGCAGTACTTC,CASSRAGGVYEQYF
many,TRBJ2-2,TRBV25-1,TRBD1,TGTGCCAGCAGTGAACTGACAGGGTCCGGGGAGCTGTTTTTT,CASSELTGSGELFF
few,TRBJ2-5,TRBV4-2,.,TGTGCCAGCAGCCAACATGCAATTGAGGTAGCGCAAGAGACCCAGTACTTC,CASSQHAIEVAQETQYF
few,TRBJ1-2,TRBV4-3,.,TGCGCCAGCAGCCAAGGGCGGGAAGTCTATGGCTACACCTTC,CASSQGREVYGYTF
many,TRBJ2-6,TRBV7-9,.,TGTGCCAGCAGCTTGTGGGGTTCGGGTGCTGGGGCCAACGTCCTGACTTTC,CASSLWGSGAGANVLTF
many,TRBJ2-7,TRBV29-1,.,TGCAGCGGCTGGGATAGACCACCCTACGAGCAGTACTTC,CSGWDRPPYEQYF
.,TRBJ1-6,TRBV10-3,TRBD1,TGTGCCATCAGTGAGGGACCGGGACAGGGGGTGTTGTCACCCCTCCACTTT,CAISEGPGQGVLSPLHF
.,TRBJ1-2,TRBV5-6,TRBD1,TGTGCCAGCAGTAAAAGGACAGGCTATGGCTACACCTTC,CASSKRTGYGYTF
many,TRBJ2-2,TRBV11-2,.,TGTGCCAGCAGCTCTGTTCACGGGGAGCTGTTTTTT,CASSSVHGELFF
.,TRBJ2-1,TRBV7-7,TRBD2,TGTGCCAGCAGCCCTATAGCGGGAGGGCCCAATGAGCAGTTCTTC,CASSPIAGGPNEQFF
once,TRBJ2-5,TRBV11-2,.,TGTGCCAGCAGGATCTGGGTCTCCGAGACCCAGTACTTC,CASRIWVSETQYF
few,TRBJ1-5,TRBV6-2/TRBV6-3,.,TGTGCCAGCAGTTACTCGAGGGATGACCAGCCCCAGCATTTT,CASSYSRDDQPQHF
.,TRBJ2-5,TRBV9,.,TGTGCCAGCAAGCCGGACACCCAAGAGACCCAGTACTTC,CASKPDTQETQYF
.,TRBJ1-6,TRBV10-3,.,TGTGCCGGCAGCGAAGAGGAGGGCTCACCCCTCCACTTT,CAGSEEEGSPLHF
few,TRBJ2-5,TRBV4-2,TRBD1,TGTGCCAGCAGCCAAGACACAGGGGGCAGTGAGACCCAGTACTTC,CASSQDTGGSETQYF
few,TRBJ1-5,TRBV12-5,TRBD1,TGTGCTAGTGGTTTGGTAGCAGGGGGCCATAATCAGCCCCAGCATTTT,CASGLVAGGHNQPQHF
.,TRBJ2-5,TRBV29-1,.,TGCAGCGTTGACAGGACCGCCCAAGAGACCCAGTACTTC,CSVDRTAQETQYF
many,TRBJ1-5,TRBV19,.,TGTGCCAGTAGACCTCGTTTCGGAGATCAGCCCCAGCATTTT,CASRPRFGDQPQHF
.,TRBJ1-5,TRBV15,.,TGTGCCACCAGCAGAGATCCCGGGGGCAGCCTCAATCAGCCCCAGCATTTT,CATSRDPGGSLNQPQHF
.,TRBJ2-7,TRBV6-5,.,TGTGCCAGCAGTTATACGTCCCATTCTGACGAGCAGTACTTC,CASSYTSHSDEQYF
.,TRBJ2-5,TRBV7-8,TRBD1,TGTGCCAGCAGCTACACTCGGACAGGGGGAGAGACCCAGTACTTC,CASSYTRTGGETQYF
.,TRBJ1-2,TRBV6-5,TRBD1,TGTGCCAGCAGTTACCAGACAGGGAATGACTACACCTTC,CASSYQTGNDYTF